This is a list of T cell receptor beta chains from one sample in a study of T cells in Graves' hyperthyroidism and ophthalmopathy. MiXCR was run by TCRdb on the multiplex PCR reads, yielding one entry per CDR3 protein. The repertoire holds 560,000 or so distinct CDR3 sequences, with around 45% as singletons. Sequenced material: peripheral blood or thyroid tissue (not recorded which). Source of these receptors: a woman aged 18-35 years with Graves' hyperthyroidism. CDR3s include the opening cysteine and the closing phenylalanine or tryptophan. The D gene is left open where the match is weak. Not all rows give a size; the values are once, few, many and, for expanded clones, a class.

d_gene: TRBD2; j_gene: TRBJ2-7; v_gene: TRBV2; abundance: -; CDR3nt: TGTGCCAGCAGACCACGACTAGCGGGAGTCGGAGAGCAGTACTTC; CDR3aa: CASRPRLAGVGEQYF
d_gene: -; j_gene: TRBJ1-1; v_gene: TRBV2; abundance: -; CDR3nt: TGTGCCAGCATTCCTGGGGAGATGAACACTGAAGCTTTCTTT; CDR3aa: CASIPGEMNTEAFF
d_gene: -; j_gene: TRBJ2-2; v_gene: TRBV7-7; abundance: -; CDR3nt: TGTGCCAGCAGCCGGGATTTGAACACCGGGGAGCTGTTTTTT; CDR3aa: CASSRDLNTGELFF
d_gene: -; j_gene: TRBJ1-3; v_gene: TRBV12-3/TRBV12-4; abundance: few; CDR3nt: TGTGCCAGCAGTTTAGGGAACTCTGGAAACACCATATATTTT; CDR3aa: CASSLGNSGNTIYF
d_gene: -; j_gene: TRBJ1-2; v_gene: TRBV2; abundance: -; CDR3nt: TGTGCCACCACGGGGGGTGGTGGCTACACCTTC; CDR3aa: CATTGGGGYTF
d_gene: -; j_gene: TRBJ2-3; v_gene: TRBV25-1; abundance: -; CDR3nt: TGTGCCAGCAGTGAGACAGATACGCAGTATTTT; CDR3aa: CASSETDTQYF
d_gene: -; j_gene: TRBJ2-2; v_gene: TRBV24-1; abundance: few; CDR3nt: TGTGCCACCAGTCTGCCACCGACGGGACAGAACACCGGGGAGCTGTTTTTT; CDR3aa: CATSLPPTGQNTGELFF
d_gene: -; j_gene: TRBJ2-5; v_gene: TRBV7-9; abundance: few; CDR3nt: TGTGCCAGCAGCCAAGAAGGTTTGGGGTTGGAGACCCAGTACTTC; CDR3aa: CASSQEGLGLETQYF
d_gene: -; j_gene: TRBJ2-7; v_gene: TRBV7-9; abundance: many; CDR3nt: TGTGCCAGCAGCCCCCTCCTGGCGGAGTCGTACGAGCAGTACTTC; CDR3aa: CASSPLLAESYEQYF
d_gene: TRBD1; j_gene: TRBJ1-2; v_gene: TRBV9; abundance: many; CDR3nt: TGTGCCAGCAGCGTGCAGGGGGAGTATGGCTACACCTTC; CDR3aa: CASSVQGEYGYTF
d_gene: TRBD1; j_gene: TRBJ1-2; v_gene: TRBV10-3; abundance: -; CDR3nt: TGTGCCATCAGTGAAGCTGGTCAGGGGGCGCGCGATGGCTACACCTTC; CDR3aa: CAISEAGQGARDGYTF
d_gene: -; j_gene: TRBJ1-1; v_gene: TRBV29-1; abundance: -; CDR3nt: TGCAGCGTCAGGGTTAACACTGAAGCTTTCTTT; CDR3aa: CSVRVNTEAFF
d_gene: -; j_gene: TRBJ1-6; v_gene: TRBV2; abundance: many; CDR3nt: TGTGCCAGCAGTGTGGACAGCCGGAATTCACCCCTCCACTTT; CDR3aa: CASSVDSRNSPLHF
d_gene: TRBD1; j_gene: TRBJ2-7; v_gene: TRBV6-5; abundance: -; CDR3nt: TGTGCCAGCAGTTACCGGGGACAGGGGTACGAGCAGTACTTC; CDR3aa: CASSYRGQGYEQYF
d_gene: TRBD1; j_gene: TRBJ1-1; v_gene: TRBV29-1; abundance: many; CDR3nt: TGCAGCGTTACAACCGGGACAGGGACTGAAGCTTTCTTT; CDR3aa: CSVTTGTGTEAFF
d_gene: TRBD2; j_gene: TRBJ2-3; v_gene: TRBV25-1; abundance: -; CDR3nt: TGTGCCAGCAGTCCCCGTCTGGGGCGGGAGGGTAGAGATACGCAGTATTTT; CDR3aa: CASSPRLGREGRDTQYF
d_gene: TRBD1; j_gene: TRBJ1-1; v_gene: TRBV5-6; abundance: many; CDR3nt: TGTGCCAGCAGCATCGACAGGGGTTTAGCTTTCTTT; CDR3aa: CASSIDRGLAFF
d_gene: TRBD2; j_gene: TRBJ2-7; v_gene: TRBV7-9; abundance: few; CDR3nt: TGTGCCAGCAGCTTAGGCCAACTAGCGGGGGGATACGAGCAGTACTTC; CDR3aa: CASSLGQLAGGYEQYF
d_gene: -; j_gene: TRBJ1-2; v_gene: TRBV11-2; abundance: few; CDR3nt: TGTGCCTGGATGGGCAGGGTGGTGTATGGCTACACCTTC; CDR3aa: CAWMGRVVYGYTF
d_gene: -; j_gene: TRBJ2-6; v_gene: TRBV24-1; abundance: -; CDR3nt: TGTGCCACCAGTGATGAACAGGGATCTGGGGCCAACGTCCTGACTTTC; CDR3aa: CATSDEQGSGANVLTF
d_gene: TRBD1; j_gene: TRBJ1-2; v_gene: TRBV2; abundance: -; CDR3nt: TGTGCCAGCATGACTCGGACAGGGACGTCCTATGGCTACACCTTC; CDR3aa: CASMTRTGTSYGYTF
d_gene: -; j_gene: TRBJ2-7; v_gene: TRBV19; abundance: many; CDR3nt: TGTGCCAGTAGTAGGCCAGGCGCTTCCTACGAGCAGTACTTC; CDR3aa: CASSRPGASYEQYF
d_gene: -; j_gene: TRBJ1-1; v_gene: TRBV11-1; abundance: -; CDR3nt: TGTGCCAGCAGCTTTATTAACAGAGAAGCTTTCTTT; CDR3aa: CASSFINREAFF
d_gene: TRBD2; j_gene: TRBJ2-7; v_gene: TRBV10-2; abundance: few; CDR3nt: TGCGCCAGCAGGAACGGACTAGCGGGGTGGGAGCAGTACTTC; CDR3aa: CASRNGLAGWEQYF
d_gene: TRBD2; j_gene: TRBJ2-5; v_gene: TRBV24-1; abundance: -; CDR3nt: TGTGCCACCAGTGATTCGGGACTAGCGGGAGGGCCGATCGCAGAGACCCAGTACTTC; CDR3aa: CATSDSGLAGGPIAETQYF
d_gene: -; j_gene: TRBJ1-1; v_gene: TRBV14; abundance: few; CDR3nt: TGTGCCAGCAGCCAAGCGGGACAGAACACTGAAGCTTTCTTT; CDR3aa: CASSQAGQNTEAFF
d_gene: -; j_gene: TRBJ2-7; v_gene: TRBV24-1; abundance: -; CDR3nt: TGTGCCACCAGTGGCAGTCGCTCGGGGGAGCAGTACTTC; CDR3aa: CATSGSRSGEQYF
d_gene: -; j_gene: TRBJ1-2; v_gene: TRBV30; abundance: -; CDR3nt: TGTGCCTGGAGTCGGGGGCGCGGTACTGGCTACACCTTC; CDR3aa: CAWSRGRGTGYTF
d_gene: -; j_gene: TRBJ1-5; v_gene: TRBV20-1; abundance: many; CDR3nt: TGCAGTGCTAGAGATGAGACCTACAATCAGCCCCAGCATTTT; CDR3aa: CSARDETYNQPQHF
d_gene: -; j_gene: TRBJ1-1; v_gene: TRBV2; abundance: -; CDR3nt: TGTGCGACAATCCAGGGATACACTGAAGCTTTCTTT; CDR3aa: CATIQGYTEAFF
d_gene: -; j_gene: TRBJ2-5; v_gene: TRBV20-1; abundance: -; CDR3nt: TGCAGTGCTTTTCCTCCGGGACTCCAAGAGACCCAGTACTTC; CDR3aa: CSAFPPGLQETQYF
d_gene: -; j_gene: TRBJ2-7; v_gene: TRBV20-1; abundance: once; CDR3nt: TGCAGTGCATGGCCCCCAGGAGAGTACGAGCAGTACTTC; CDR3aa: CSAWPPGEYEQYF
d_gene: -; j_gene: TRBJ2-1; v_gene: TRBV24-1; abundance: -; CDR3nt: TGTGCCACCAGTGATTTGCATGGACCTCGCAATGAGCAGTTCTTC; CDR3aa: CATSDLHGPRNEQFF
d_gene: -; j_gene: TRBJ1-1; v_gene: TRBV20-1; abundance: -; CDR3nt: TGCAGTGCTCGACAGACGAACACTGAAGCTTTCTTT; CDR3aa: CSARQTNTEAFF
d_gene: TRBD2; j_gene: TRBJ2-7; v_gene: TRBV7-2; abundance: -; CDR3nt: TGTGCCAGCAGCCCAGGGGGGGGGCTAGCGGGAGGCTACGAGCAGTACTTC; CDR3aa: CASSPGGGLAGGYEQYF
d_gene: TRBD2; j_gene: TRBJ2-3; v_gene: TRBV20-1; abundance: -; CDR3nt: TGCAGTGCTCGCCAACTAGCGGGAGTAGAAGATACGCAGTATTTT; CDR3aa: CSARQLAGVEDTQYF
d_gene: -; j_gene: TRBJ2-5; v_gene: TRBV6-1; abundance: -; CDR3nt: TGTGCCAGCAGGCCTACCCGGGGATATGAGACCCAGTACTTC; CDR3aa: CASRPTRGYETQYF
d_gene: TRBD1; j_gene: TRBJ2-7; v_gene: TRBV5-1; abundance: -; CDR3nt: TGCGCCAGCAGCTTTCGCCAGGGGGCTTACGAGCAGTACTTC; CDR3aa: CASSFRQGAYEQYF
d_gene: -; j_gene: TRBJ1-5; v_gene: TRBV19; abundance: -; CDR3nt: TGTGCCAGTAGTATGAGAAGGGCAGCGAAGAATCAGCCCCAGCATTTT; CDR3aa: CASSMRRAAKNQPQHF
d_gene: -; j_gene: TRBJ1-4; v_gene: TRBV7-9; abundance: many; CDR3nt: TGTGCCAGCAGCGGACAGACTAATGAAAAACTGTTTTTT; CDR3aa: CASSGQTNEKLFF
d_gene: TRBD2; j_gene: TRBJ2-7; v_gene: TRBV7-9; abundance: many; CDR3nt: TGTGCCAGCACCCTTAGCGGGATCCCCGAGCAGTACTTC; CDR3aa: CASTLSGIPEQYF
d_gene: TRBD1; j_gene: TRBJ1-1; v_gene: TRBV9; abundance: once; CDR3nt: TGTGCCAGCAGCGTGGGGACAGGGGCCGTTGGGGCTTTCTTT; CDR3aa: CASSVGTGAVGAFF
d_gene: TRBD2; j_gene: TRBJ2-1; v_gene: TRBV24-1; abundance: -; CDR3nt: TGTGCCACCAGTGAGACGACGCCTAGCGGGAGTAGGCATGAGCAGTTCTTC; CDR3aa: CATSETTPSGSRHEQFF
d_gene: -; j_gene: TRBJ2-7; v_gene: TRBV7-8; abundance: -; CDR3nt: TGTGCCAGCTGCCTCCGGGGCCGAGCCTACGAGCAGTACTTC; CDR3aa: CASCLRGRAYEQYF